One sample yielded the 24 T cell receptor beta chains listed below, sequenced in a study of T-cell memory formation after mild COVID-19. MiXCR was run by TCRdb on the 5' RACE reads, yielding one entry per CDR3 protein. The repertoire holds just under 550,000 distinct CDR3 sequences, with 20% as singletons. What was sequenced was PBMCs or a T cell subset sorted from them (not recorded which). These receptors were collected from an adult woman who had mild COVID-19 (a few samples of this study predate the infection). Cell type and time point are not known.

This clonotype occurred a few times. V usage is TRBV19 and J usage is TRBJ2-1; 10 positions match TRBD2. The germline V gene has CDR1 LNHDA and CDR2 SQIVND (reference sequence). The CDR3 is 16 amino acids. J lost 7 bases, V lost 2 bases, and 8 bases had no gene match. The CDR3 DNA follows: TGTGCCAGTAGTATAATCAGCGGGGGGGCGTTAAATGAGCAGTTCTTC. Amino acids: CASSIISGGALNEQFF.

This clonotype was detected many times. The CDR3 region is CASSSRGTGEGQPQHF. The CDR3 nucleotides are TGTGCCAGCAGTTCCCGCGGGACAGGGGAGGGCCAGCCCCAGCATTTT. The V and J genes are TRBV12-3 or TRBV12-4 and TRBJ1-5; TRBD1 matches at 10 bases. The CDR3 contains 16 residues. The ends lost 4 bases at V and 7 bases at J; junction bases unmatched: 10.

The V gene is TRBV18, the J gene TRBJ2-1, with no clear D. Per the germline V gene, CDR1 is KGHSH and CDR2 is LQKENI. Deletions cut 2 bases from V and 9 bases from J, with 8 bases between. This CDR3 region has 12 residues. CDR3: CASSPGPGEQFF. The CDR3 DNA is TGTGCCAGCTCACCAGGGCCGGGTGAGCAGTTCTTC.

The chain recombines TRBV5-4 with TRBJ2-7, with 8 bases aligning to TRBD2. This CDR3 comprises 14 residues. CDR1 SGHNT and CDR2 YYREEE come from the germline V gene (reference sequence). V shed 0 bases, J shed 4 bases, and the junction held 3 bases outside the gene matches. CDR3 amino acids: CASSLASSGYEQYF. CDR3 nucleotides: TGTGCCAGCAGCTTGGCATCTAGCGGGTACGAGCAGTACTTC.

This clonotype was counted many times. This chain connects TRBV27 to TRBJ1-1; D uncertain. The germline CDR1 and CDR2 sequences are MNHEY and SMNVEV (reference sequence). This CDR3 spans 15 amino acids. Trimming cost V 4 bases and J 1 base, with 13 bases left between them. CDR3 amino acids: CASSYQASGNTEAFF. The CDR3 DNA sequence: TGTGCCAGCAGTTACCAGGCGTCCGGGAACACTGAAGCTTTCTTT.

In this sample, this clonotype turned up a few times. This chain links TRBV5-1 with TRBJ2-5; D unclear. The V gene lost 3 bases and the J gene lost 5 bases, with 14 bases spanning the gap. Germline CDR1 is SGHRS and CDR2 is YFSETQ. This CDR3 has 14 amino acids. DNA for the CDR3: TGCGCCAGCAGCTCAGGAACTGGTTGGGAGACCCAGTACTTC. Protein sequence: CASSSGTGWETQYF.

The chain employs TRBV18 and TRBJ2-2; maybe TRBD2 (5 bases). The CDR3 covers 18 residues. Germline CDR1 and CDR2: KGHSH and LQKENI. Deletions cut 1 base from V and 0 bases from J, with 15 bases between. The CDR3 loop reads CASSPRTRAGPNTGELFF. In DNA, the CDR3 is TGTGCCAGCTCACCACGGACGCGGGCTGGCCCGAACACCGGGGAGCTGTTTTTT.

The chain combines TRBV25-1 with TRBJ2-7; D is possibly TRBD2 (5 bases). The germline CDR1 and CDR2 sequences are MGHDK and SYGVNS. CDR3 length equals 13 residues. Trimming left V 3 bases short and J 5 bases short, with 11 bases between. CDR3: CASSDPHGDEQYF. The CDR3 DNA sequence: TGTGCCAGCAGTGACCCGCACGGGGACGAGCAGTACTTC.

In its sample, this clonotype was seen a few times. The chain couples TRBV18 to TRBJ1-1; no reliable D call. The germline V gene has CDR1 KGHSH and CDR2 LQKENI. The V and J ends lost 4 bases and 1 base respectively, with 16 bases between them. The CDR3 contains 16 residues. The CDR3 region is CASSRSPPHKNTEAFF. The DNA of the CDR3 is TGTGCCAGCTCACGCTCGCCCCCACACAAGAACACTGAAGCTTTCTTT.

This clonotype was seen a handful of times. This chain uses TRBV20-1 with TRBJ2-7; D possibly corresponds to TRBD2 (6 bases). CDR1 and CDR2 (germline): DFQATT, SNEGSKA (reference sequence). Deletions cut 6 bases from V and 3 bases from J, with 15 bases between. CDR3 length: 13 amino acids. This chain's CDR3 is CSAGGPLNYEQYF. CDR3 DNA sequence: TGCAGTGCCGGGGGACCACTTAACTACGAGCAGTACTTC.

The rearrangement joins TRBV7-9 to TRBJ2-2; D might be TRBD1 or TRBD2, each matching 6 bases. Germline loops: CDR1 SEHNR, CDR2 FQNEAQ (reference sequence). The CDR3 sequence is 15 residues long. Trimming took 5 bases from V and 3 from J, leaving 13 bases between them. CDR3 sequence: CASSGGGIYTGELFF. The CDR3 DNA follows: TGTGCCAGCAGCGGGGGCGGGATTTACACCGGGGAGCTGTTTTTT.

This clonotype was picked up a small number of times. The chain couples TRBV7-6 to TRBJ2-1; 10 nucleotides align to TRBD2. In germline, CDR1 is SGHVS, CDR2 FNYEAQ. The CDR3 covers 19 residues. Trimming cost V 5 bases and J 0 bases; bases outside gene matches: 13. DNA of the CDR3: TGTGCCAGCAGCCCACTGGGTAGCGGGGGGTTCAGCTCCTACAATGAGCAGTTCTTC. Encoded protein: CASSPLGSGGFSSYNEQFF.

The chain couples TRBV24-1 to TRBJ2-1; 7 bases line up with TRBD2. Germline CDR1 KGHDR, CDR2 SFDVKD. V dropped 5 bases and J dropped 9; count of bases not matched to a gene: 12. This CDR3 spans 15 amino acids. For the CDR3, the DNA is TGTGCCACCAGTGCGCTAGCGGCCACCCGAGGTGAGCAGTTCTTC. Amino acid sequence: CATSALAATRGEQFF.

This clonotype appeared a few times. The CDR3 sequence: CATRHRSLAYNEQFF. DNA for the CDR3: TGTGCCACCAGACACAGGTCCCTAGCCTACAATGAGCAGTTCTTC. This chain connects TRBV24-1 to TRBJ2-1, with D possibly being TRBD1 (5 bases). Trimming stripped 7 bases from V and 2 bases from J, with 14 bases between. This CDR3 region has 15 residues. Germline CDR1 is KGHDR and CDR2 is SFDVKD.

V is TRBV30 and J is TRBJ2-3; D is unclear. The ends were cut back, 1 base at V and 3 bases at J, with 2 bases in the middle. Germline values: CDR1 GTSNPN, CDR2 SVGIG (reference sequence). CDR3 length: 11 amino acids. The CDR3 region is CAWSGTDTQYF. The CDR3 bases are TGTGCCTGGAGTGGAACAGATACGCAGTATTTT.

The DNA for the CDR3 is TGCAGTGCTGCGTTGGGACAAGACACAGATACGCAGTATTTT. This translates into CSAALGQDTDTQYF. This sequence joins TRBV20-1 and TRBJ2-3, with D possibly matching TRBD1 (6 bases). This CDR3 region has 14 residues. The V end lost 5 bases, the J end lost 2 bases, and 14 bases lay between the germline ends. The germline CDR1 and CDR2 sequences are DFQATT and SNEGSKA (reference sequence).

The gene calls are TRBV12-3 or TRBV12-4 and TRBJ1-5, with TRBD1 as a possible D gene (6 bases). The germline V and J ends were trimmed by 6 bases and 4 bases, with 16 bases remaining between them. This CDR3 is built from 15 residues. The CDR3 coding sequence is TGTGCCAGCAGCCGAAGTTCAGGGGATAATCAGCCCCAGCATTTT. This codes for CASSRSSGDNQPQHF.

This clonotype was seen a few times. The chain has TRBV29-1 and TRBJ1-2, with D possibly matching TRBD1 (6 bases). Trimming took off 3 bases at V and 10 bases at J, with 12 bases between the two ends. The CDR3 totals 11 residues. Germline assignment: CDR1 SQVTM and CDR2 ANQGSEA. Written as DNA, the CDR3 is TGCAGCGTTGAGCATAACAGGGTCTACACCTTC. Its protein product is CSVEHNRVYTF.

This clonotype was detected once. The rearrangement uses TRBV4-1 and TRBJ2-2; D perhaps matches TRBD1 (5 bases). Trimming pared 4 bases from V and 3 bases from J, leaving 21 bases between. The length of the CDR3 is 18 residues. Germline V gives CDR1 MGHRA, CDR2 YSYEKL. The CDR3 region has the DNA TGCGCCAGCAGCCGAGGATCCCTAAAAGGGGCCGACACCGGGGAGCTGTTTTTT. Translating gives CASSRGSLKGADTGELFF.

This chain connects TRBV5-6 to TRBJ2-7; no clear D. Deletions cut 6 bases from V and 0 bases from J, with 13 bases between. Looked up from germline, CDR1 is SGHDT and CDR2 is YYEEEE. The CDR3 consists of 14 residues. The DNA for the CDR3 is TGTGCCAGCACCTTAGGTTGGGGCTCCTACGAGCAGTACTTC. Translated, it gives CASTLGWGSYEQYF.

The rearrangement uses TRBV9 and TRBJ2-7; D call uncertain. Germline values: CDR1 SGDLS, CDR2 YYNGEE. This CDR3 is 14 amino acids long. The V and J ends lost 4 bases and 1 base respectively, with 12 bases between them. The DNA of the CDR3 is TGTGCCAGCAGCCCCTGGCAGGAATCCTACGAGCAGTACTTC. It yields the protein CASSPWQESYEQYF. The entire variable domain, with the rest obtained from reference TRBV9 and TRBJ2-7, is as follows: DSGVTQTPKHLITATGQRVTLRCSPRSGDLSVYWYQQSLDQGLQFLIQYYNGEERAKGNILERFSAQQFPDLHSELNLSSLELGDSALYFCASSPWQESYEQYFGPGTRLTVT.

In its sample, this clonotype was seen a few times. J is TRBJ2-1 and V is TRBV10-3; D is possibly TRBD2 (8 bases). V lost 6 bases and J 9 bases, leaving 18 bases between the germline ends. The CDR3 loop spans 14 amino acids. CDR1 is ENHRY and CDR2 is SYGVKD in the germline V gene. The DNA of the CDR3 is TGTGCCATCAGCCCGGGACTAGGGGGCGGTGAGCAGTTCTTC. Amino acids: CAISPGLGGGEQFF.

As for this clonotype: Compared with germline, one end of the junction differs, possibly owing to a read error. The chain uses TRBV9 and TRBJ1-4; no firm D call. The CDR3 spans 16 residues. Germline V lookup: CDR1 SGDLS, CDR2 YYNGEE. CDR3 in amino acids: CASSVASGGFNEKLFF. The CDR3 DNA is TGTGCCAGCAGCGTAGCTAGCGGCGGCTTTAATGAGAAACTGTTTTTT. The full variable domain, its missing parts supplied by reference TRBV9 and TRBJ1-4, is DSGVTQTPKHLITATGQRVTLRCSPRSGDLSVYWYQQSLDQGLQFLIQYYNGEERAKGNILERFSAQQFPDLHSELNLSSLELGDSALYFCASSVASGGFNEKLFFGSGTQLSVL.

V usage is TRBV20-1 and J usage is TRBJ2-7; TRBD2 matches at 11 bases. CDR1 and CDR2 (germline): DFQATT, SNEGSKA (reference sequence). The CDR3 sequence is 13 residues long. The trim removed 5 bases at V and 2 bases at J, leaving 2 bases unmatched. The CDR3 nucleotides are TGCAGTGCTCGACTAGCGGGGACCTACGAGCAGTACTTC. This gives the protein CSARLAGTYEQYF.